The 30 T cell receptor beta chains in this list originate from one sample, sequenced in a study. TCRdb independently ran MiXCR on the RT-PCR reads; one entry per CDR3 protein. The sample carries hundreds of thousands of distinct CDR3 sequences, approximately 14% recorded once. Material: memory CD4+ T cells from blood. These receptors were collected from a female donor in good health, serving as a healthy control.

This clonotype was detected only a few times. V gene TRBV5-1 combines with J gene TRBJ2-2; D is possibly TRBD2 (5 bases). This CDR3 spans 15 amino acids. Germline CDR1 and CDR2: SGHRS and YFSETQ. V lost 0 bases to trimming and J lost 3 bases, with 9 bases between them. CDR3 sequence reads: CASSLGAVDTGELFF. In nucleotides, the CDR3 is TGCGCCAGCAGCTTGGGAGCGGTTGACACCGGGGAGCTGTTTTTT. Drawing the rest from reference TRBV5-1 and TRBJ2-2, the complete variable domain is KAGVTQTPRYLIKTRGQQVTLSCSPISGHRSVSWYQQTPGQGLQFLFEYFSETQRNKGNFPGRFSGRQFSNSRSEMNVSTLELGDSALYLCASSLGAVDTGELFFGEGSRLTVL.

The CDR3 DNA reads as TGTGCCAGCACCACCACGGACAGGAACAATGAAAAACTGTTTTTT. As protein: CASTTTDRNNEKLFF. V gene TRBV27 combines with J gene TRBJ1-4; 7 bases align to TRBD1. Germline V gives CDR1 MNHEY, CDR2 SMNVEV (reference sequence). The CDR3 totals 15 residues. The V segment lost 7 bases and the J segment 5 bases; nucleotides outside the gene matches: 10.

A few counts support this clonotype. This sequence joins TRBV6-5 and TRBJ2-1; TRBD2 matches at 10 bases. Germline lookup yields CDR1 MNHEY and CDR2 SVGAGI. CDR3 length: 16 amino acids. V dropped 3 bases and J dropped 6; count of bases not matched to a gene: 8. CDR3: CASSYVLTSGPNEQFF. In nucleotides, the CDR3 is TGTGCCAGCAGTTATGTATTGACTAGCGGGCCCAATGAGCAGTTCTTC.

This clonotype was observed a few times. This sequence joins TRBV5-1 and TRBJ1-4; a weak D match, TRBD1 (5 bases). This CDR3 region has 14 residues. Germline CDR1 is SGHRS and CDR2 is YFSETQ. V was pared by 4 bases and J by 4 bases, with 11 bases between. The DNA for the CDR3 is TGCGCCAGCAGCCCGGACACCCATAATGAAAAACTGTTTTTT. Its protein is CASSPDTHNEKLFF.

This clonotype appeared a few times. The chain is built from TRBV30 and TRBJ1-4; tentative D call: TRBD1 (5 bases). Germline CDR1 GTSNPN, CDR2 SVGIG (reference sequence). Trimming took 0 bases from V and 7 from J, leaving 15 bases between them. This CDR3 region has 15 residues. CDR3 nucleotides: TGTGCCTGGAGTGTACTGGGGGGAAGAGGTGAAAAACTGTTTTTT. This gives the protein CAWSVLGGRGEKLFF.

V is TRBV20-1 and J is TRBJ2-1; no reliable D call. There are 10 residues in the CDR3. The germline CDR1 and CDR2 sequences are DFQATT and SNEGSKA (reference sequence). V lost 6 bases to trimming and J lost 4 bases, with 4 bases between them. CDR3 in amino acids: CSARYNEQFF. The DNA for the CDR3 is TGCAGTGCCAGGTACAATGAGCAGTTCTTC.

V is TRBV3-1 and J is TRBJ2-4; D possibly corresponds to TRBD1 (6 bases). Trimming left V 4 bases short and J 9 bases short, with 16 bases between. CDR1 is LGHDT, CDR2 YNNKEL, per germline (reference sequence). The CDR3 loop spans 14 amino acids. CDR3 bases: TGTGCCAGCAGCCCGGGACACGACGTATGCATTCAGTACTTC. Its protein product is CASSPGHDVCIQYF. Full variable domain (missing parts from reference TRBV3-1 and TRBJ2-4): DTAVSQTPKYLVTQMGNDKSIKCEQNLGHDTMYWYKQDSKKFLKIMFSYNNKELIINETVPNRFSPKSPDKAHLNLHINSLELGDSAVYFCASSPGHDVCIQYFGAGTRLSVL.

The rearrangement links TRBV4-3 to TRBJ2-7; TRBD1 matches 9 bases. This CDR3 contains 14 residues. The germline V gene encodes CDR1 LGHNA and CDR2 YSLEER. J was trimmed by 6 bases and V by 0 bases; bases with no gene match: 3. CDR3 bases: TGCGCCAGCAGCCAAGACCCGACAGGGGGCGAGCAGTACTTC. It translates to CASSQDPTGGEQYF.

The chain carries TRBV12-3 or TRBV12-4 and TRBJ1-6; D uncertain. Between the trimmed V and J ends, which lost 4 bases and 7 bases, there was a span of 11 bases. This CDR3 has 14 residues. The chain's CDR3 is CASSSGLGNSPLHF. The CDR3 nucleotides read TGTGCCAGCAGTTCAGGCTTGGGGAATTCACCCCTCCACTTT.

This clonotype was counted at least ten times. This chain links TRBV29-1 with TRBJ2-1, with a weak D call TRBD2 (6 bases). The CDR3 runs 13 residues. Trimming left V 4 bases short and J 1 base short, with 8 bases between. Looked up from germline, CDR1 is SQVTM and CDR2 is ANQGSEA. In DNA form, the CDR3 reads TGCAGCGTTGCGCGGGGATCCTACAATGAGCAGTTCTTC. This sequence encodes CSVARGSYNEQFF.

This clonotype has just a few counts. V gene TRBV11-2 combines with J gene TRBJ2-2, with D possibly TRBD2 on 6 matching bases. Germline loops: CDR1 SGHAT, CDR2 FQNNGV. The germline V and J ends were trimmed by 1 base and 2 bases, with 20 bases remaining between them. This CDR3 spans 19 amino acids. The CDR3 DNA reads TGTGCCAGCAGCTTAGTGGGACTCGCCGGCAACTTAAACACCGGGGAGCTGTTTTTT. Residues: CASSLVGLAGNLNTGELFF.

This clonotype was observed a few times. The V gene is TRBV20-1, the J gene TRBJ1-1, with TRBD1 matching over 11 bases. Per germline, CDR1 DFQATT and CDR2 SNEGSKA (reference sequence). The V and J ends lost 6 bases and 11 bases, in that order; junction bases with no gene match: 8. This CDR3 region has 12 residues. This chain's CDR3 is CSARTGGIGAFF. CDR3 DNA sequence: TGCAGTGCAAGGACAGGGGGCATCGGTGCTTTCTTT.

This chain uses TRBV3-1 with TRBJ1-1, with D possibly TRBD1 on 5 matching bases. Looked up from germline, CDR1 is LGHDT and CDR2 is YNNKEL (reference sequence). CDR3 length: 15 residues. V lost 3 bases and J lost 0, with 11 bases in between. CDR3: CASSHLQGVNTEAFF. In DNA, the CDR3 is TGTGCCAGCAGCCACCTCCAAGGGGTGAACACTGAAGCTTTCTTT.

The CDR3 reads CASRSQSVLLRETQYF. DNA for the CDR3: TGTGCCAGCAGGTCCCAATCCGTCCTCCTGAGAGAGACCCAGTACTTC. V gene TRBV27 combines with J gene TRBJ2-5; D ambiguous. This CDR3 spans 16 amino acids. Looked up from germline, CDR1 is MNHEY and CDR2 is SMNVEV (reference sequence). Between the trimmed V and J ends, which lost 6 bases and 4 bases, there was a span of 21 bases.

This chain uses TRBV5-5 with TRBJ1-6; D gene uncertain. CDR1 SGHKS and CDR2 YYEKEE come from the germline V gene (reference sequence). Trimming took 1 base from V and 7 from J, leaving 15 bases between them. This CDR3 is built from 16 residues. The CDR3 DNA reads as TGTGCCAGCAGCTTGTGGCGAGGCGGCGGGAATTCACCCCTCCACTTT. Residues: CASSLWRGGGNSPLHF.

This clonotype showed up many times. The chain is built from TRBV7-2 and TRBJ1-1, with 12 bases lining up with TRBD1. Germline CDR1 reads SGHTA; CDR2 reads FQGNSA. V dropped 6 bases and J dropped 6; count of bases not matched to a gene: 8. The length of the CDR3 is 15 residues. The CDR3 region is CASRKGGQGAPEAFF. The CDR3 DNA sequence: TGTGCCAGCAGGAAAGGGGGACAGGGGGCCCCTGAAGCTTTCTTT.

There are a few counts of this clonotype. V gene TRBV29-1 combines with J gene TRBJ1-5; 7 bases match TRBD1. This CDR3 contains 13 residues. Trimming cost V 0 bases and J 12 bases; bases outside gene matches: 8. In germline, CDR1 is SQVTM, CDR2 ANQGSEA. The DNA of the CDR3 is TGCAGCGTTGAAGATGGGACAGATCTACTCCAGCATTTT. Encoded protein: CSVEDGTDLLQHF. The whole variable domain, remainder taken from reference TRBV29-1 and TRBJ1-5, is SAVISQKPSRDICQRGTSLTIQCQVDSQVTMMFWYRQQPGQSLTLIATANQGSEATYESGFVIDKFPISRPNLTFSTLTVSNMSPEDSSIYLCSVEDGTDLLQHFGDGTRLSIL.

This clonotype was seen a handful of times. V is TRBV6-5 and J is TRBJ1-6; D unresolved. V lost 2 bases to trimming and J lost 7 bases, with 6 bases between them. This CDR3 spans 13 amino acids. Germline V gene lookup returns CDR1 MNHEY and CDR2 SVGAGI. The CDR3 region is CASSYDRNSPLHF. Written as DNA, the CDR3 is TGTGCCAGCAGTTACGATCGGAATTCACCCCTCCACTTT.

This clonotype was found many times. CDR3 in DNA: TGCAGTGCTATCGGTTCTAACTATGGCTACACCTTC. Its protein is CSAIGSNYGYTF. The chain has TRBV20-1 and TRBJ1-2; D remains unclear. This CDR3 region has 12 residues. The germline V and J ends were trimmed by 4 bases and 0 bases, with 6 bases remaining between them. Germline CDR1 DFQATT, CDR2 SNEGSKA (reference sequence).

The chain links TRBV5-1 to TRBJ2-3; D is perhaps TRBD2 (5 bases). The CDR3 sequence is 13 residues long. Trimming removed 2 bases from V and 5 bases from J, with 9 bases in between. Germline CDR1 and CDR2: SGHRS and YFSETQ. The CDR3 region is CASSLGLLDTQYF. In DNA, the CDR3 is TGCGCCAGCAGCTTAGGACTTTTAGATACGCAGTATTTT.

The chain uses TRBV20-1 and TRBJ2-7, with a weak D call TRBD2 (5 bases). V was cut by 5 bases and J by 3 bases, with 11 bases left in between. Germline CDR1 is DFQATT and CDR2 is SNEGSKA (reference sequence). CDR3 length equals 12 residues. The CDR3 sequence: CSADGNFYEQYF. The CDR3 DNA reads TGCAGTGCTGACGGGAATTTCTACGAGCAGTACTTC.

This clonotype was observed a handful of times. The J gene is TRBJ1-6, the V gene TRBV7-2; no firm D call. CDR3 length equals 17 residues. The germline CDR1 and CDR2 sequences are SGHTA and FQGNSA. The germline V and J ends were trimmed by 6 bases and 0 bases, with 15 bases remaining between them. CDR3 loop: CASSFNGLSSYNSPLHF. CDR3 in DNA: TGTGCCAGCAGTTTTAACGGTTTGAGCTCCTATAATTCACCCCTCCACTTT.

This chain connects TRBV3-1 to TRBJ1-1; D is perhaps TRBD1 (6 bases). Looked up from germline, CDR1 is LGHDT and CDR2 is YNNKEL (reference sequence). The CDR3 extends over 15 amino acids. V was cut by 3 bases and J by 3 bases, with 14 bases left in between. DNA for the CDR3: TGTGCCAGCAGCCAGAGGGGGGGTTGGGACACTGAAGCTTTCTTT. Its translation: CASSQRGGWDTEAFF.

This chain joins TRBV18 and TRBJ1-2; D remains ambiguous. Trimming removed 0 bases from V and 4 bases from J, with 6 bases in between. Germline V gene data show CDR1 as KGHSH and CDR2 as LQKENI. CDR3 length: 13 amino acids. CDR3 sequence reads: CASSPPSSYGYTF. CDR3 coding DNA: TGTGCCAGCTCACCACCTTCCAGCTATGGCTACACCTTC.

The rearrangement joins TRBV15 to TRBJ1-2, with a tentative D call TRBD1 (5 bases). The V and J ends lost 0 bases and 2 bases respectively, with 16 bases between them. Germline CDR1 reads LNHNV; CDR2 reads YYDKDF (reference sequence). The CDR3 consists of 17 residues. The CDR3, as DNA: TGTGCCACCAGCAGAGATCGGGGTTTTAGGGGAAACTATGGCTACACCTTC. Its protein is CATSRDRGFRGNYGYTF.

This clonotype was recorded a few times. The CDR3 loop is CASSFARRDYEQYF. DNA for the CDR3: TGTGCCAGCAGCTTTGCGCGGAGGGACTACGAGCAGTACTTC. The V gene is TRBV7-2, the J gene TRBJ2-7, with D maybe TRBD2 (6 bases). The CDR3 totals 14 residues. The germline CDR1 and CDR2 sequences are SGHTA and FQGNSA. V was clipped by 3 bases and J by 3 bases, with 12 bases between them.

The chain joins TRBV12-3 or TRBV12-4 to TRBJ2-1, with D maybe TRBD1 (5 bases). The V end was cut by 7 bases, the J end by 10 bases, with 23 bases between. The CDR3 is made up of 15 amino acids. CDR3 protein: CASKPTGDLTYEQFF. DNA of the CDR3: TGTGCCAGCAAACCCACAGGCGACCTTACCTACGAGCAGTTCTTC.

This clonotype occurred many times. This chain links TRBV7-9 with TRBJ2-2; D may correspond to TRBD1 or TRBD2 (5 bases each). V was pared by 5 bases and J by 3 bases, with 19 bases between. The CDR3 runs to 17 residues. Germline-derived CDR1 and CDR2 are SEHNR and FQNEAQ (reference sequence). The CDR3 DNA sequence: TGTGCCAGCAGCCACCTACGGGACCCACCTTACACCGGGGAGCTGTTTTTT. Protein sequence: CASSHLRDPPYTGELFF.

V is TRBV5-1 and J is TRBJ2-1, with 12 bases aligning to TRBD2. V trimming: 4 bases; J trimming: 9 bases; junction bases outside the gene matches: 8. Germline-derived CDR1 and CDR2 are SGHRS and YFSETQ. This CDR3 has 15 amino acids. The CDR3: CASSPRLAGEREQFF. CDR3 DNA sequence: TGCGCCAGCAGCCCCCGACTAGCGGGAGAACGTGAGCAGTTCTTC.

V gene TRBV30 combines with J gene TRBJ1-4; TRBD1 aligns across 9 bases. Germline values: CDR1 GTSNPN, CDR2 SVGIG (reference sequence). This CDR3 spans 12 amino acids. CDR3 region: CAVGTGPEKLFF. The CDR3 DNA is TGTGCTGTGGGGACAGGGCCTGAAAAACTGTTTTTT.